The subject of this entry is one T cell receptor (beta chain). This entry belongs to a study of glioma-infiltrating T cells after dendritic cell vaccination. Germline CDR1 is SGHRS and CDR2 is YFSETQ. V was cut by 3 bases and J by 0 bases, with 17 bases left in between. The CDR3 has 17 residues. Sequencing used immunoSEQ multiplex PCR; TCRdb keeps in-frame clones, though not all of them. This table has about 92,000 clones, 70% to 90% appearing once. The material sequenced was blood, taken before dendritic cell vaccination. This TCR came from a human donor with glioblastoma. The chain recombines TRBV5-1 with TRBJ2-3; tentatively, D is TRBD2 (6 bases). The CDR3 region is CASSSPAGRDSTDTQYF. In DNA form, the CDR3 reads TGCGCCAGCAGCTCTCCCGCCGGGCGGGACAGCACAGATACGCAGTATTTT.